Listed below are T cell receptor beta chains from one sample, sequenced in a study of T cell responses to AZD1222 COVID-19 vaccine. TCRdb's copy holds only in-frame clones and misses some; the assay was immunoSEQ multiplex PCR. The profile shows approximately 170,000 clones, approximately 94% of them singletons. This material consisted of peripheral blood, taken 28 days after the second AZD1222 dose. The receptors stem from an adult who received the AZD1222 COVID-19 vaccine. CDR3s include the opening cysteine and the closing phenylalanine or tryptophan. D genes are given only for firm matches. Size tells how often a clone was seen (once, few, many) or the class of an expanded clone, and some rows leave it out.

v_call: TRBV21-1; d_call: NA; clone_size: NA; j_call: TRBJ1-1; cdr3_nt: TGTGCCAGCAGCAACCGACAGGGATCCACTGAAGCTTTCTTT; cdr3_aa: CASSNRQGSTEAFF
v_call: TRBV9; d_call: NA; clone_size: NA; j_call: TRBJ1-4; cdr3_nt: TGTGCCAGCAGGAGAGCACAGCAAGGGGAAAAACTGTTTTTT; cdr3_aa: CASRRAQQGEKLFF
v_call: TRBV27; d_call: NA; clone_size: NA; j_call: TRBJ1-6; cdr3_nt: TGTGCCAGCAGTTTATCCCAACAGGGAAATTCACCCCTCCACTTT; cdr3_aa: CASSLSQQGNSPLHF
v_call: TRBV7-2; d_call: NA; clone_size: NA; j_call: TRBJ1-2; cdr3_nt: TGTGCCAGCAGCTTAGTCGGGGAACCTCTTTATGGCTACACCTTC; cdr3_aa: CASSLVGEPLYGYTF
v_call: TRBV7-8; d_call: TRBD1; clone_size: NA; j_call: TRBJ2-1; cdr3_nt: TGTGCCAGCAGCTCCCATCCGTATAGGGGGCGGCATGAGCAGTTCTTC; cdr3_aa: CASSSHPYRGRHEQFF
v_call: TRBV2; d_call: NA; clone_size: NA; j_call: TRBJ1-3; cdr3_nt: TGTGCCAGCAGTCCCCGGAGCTCTGGAAACACCATATATTTT; cdr3_aa: CASSPRSSGNTIYF
v_call: TRBV30; d_call: TRBD1; clone_size: NA; j_call: TRBJ1-1; cdr3_nt: TGTGCCTGGAGTGTACCCTCCAGGGGGCGAGGAGCTTTCTTT; cdr3_aa: CAWSVPSRGRGAFF
v_call: TRBV7-6; d_call: NA; clone_size: NA; j_call: TRBJ2-2; cdr3_nt: TGTGCCAGCAGCTTAAGGGGCACCGGGGAGCTGTTTTTT; cdr3_aa: CASSLRGTGELFF
v_call: TRBV19; d_call: TRBD1; clone_size: NA; j_call: TRBJ2-7; cdr3_nt: TGTGCCAGTTCGGGACAGACCTACGAGCAGTACTTC; cdr3_aa: CASSGQTYEQYF
v_call: TRBV5-5; d_call: NA; clone_size: NA; j_call: TRBJ1-2; cdr3_nt: TGTGCCAGCAGCTTCGGGGAAACCTATGGCTACACCTTC; cdr3_aa: CASSFGETYGYTF
v_call: TRBV7-9; d_call: NA; clone_size: NA; j_call: TRBJ1-1; cdr3_nt: TGTGCCAGCAGCTCCGGCTCGTGGTCCGAAGCTTTCTTT; cdr3_aa: CASSSGSWSEAFF
v_call: TRBV27; d_call: NA; clone_size: once; j_call: TRBJ1-2; cdr3_nt: TGTGCCAGCAGTTTATCGGCCGGGTATGGCTACACCTTC; cdr3_aa: CASSLSAGYGYTF
v_call: TRBV19; d_call: TRBD1; clone_size: NA; j_call: TRBJ1-2; cdr3_nt: TGTGCCAGTAGTTTCTCCGGGACAGGGAACTATGGCTACACCTTC; cdr3_aa: CASSFSGTGNYGYTF
v_call: TRBV5-1; d_call: TRBD2; clone_size: NA; j_call: TRBJ2-7; cdr3_nt: TGCGCCAGCAGAACCGGGACTAGCGGGAGACTGTACTACGAGCAGTACTTC; cdr3_aa: CASRTGTSGRLYYEQYF
v_call: TRBV18; d_call: NA; clone_size: NA; j_call: TRBJ2-7; cdr3_nt: TGTGCCAGCTCACCTGCCGGACGGACTTACTCCTACGAGCAGTACTTC; cdr3_aa: CASSPAGRTYSYEQYF
v_call: TRBV5-1; d_call: NA; clone_size: NA; j_call: TRBJ2-7; cdr3_nt: TGCGCCAGCAGCCCGGACCCCCAGTCCTACGAGCAGTACTTC; cdr3_aa: CASSPDPQSYEQYF
v_call: TRBV7-8; d_call: NA; clone_size: few; j_call: TRBJ2-3; cdr3_nt: TGTGCCAGCAGCAGGGGCGAGGGGAGGACGCAGTATTTT; cdr3_aa: CASSRGEGRTQYF
v_call: TRBV9; d_call: TRBD2; clone_size: NA; j_call: TRBJ2-1; cdr3_nt: TGTGCCAGCAGCGTAGGGCTAGCGGACTACAATGAGCAGTTCTTC; cdr3_aa: CASSVGLADYNEQFF
v_call: TRBV20-1; d_call: NA; clone_size: NA; j_call: TRBJ1-6; cdr3_nt: TGCAGTGCTAGTGATCAGGAGGTATCACCCCTCCACTTT; cdr3_aa: CSASDQEVSPLHF
v_call: TRBV29-1; d_call: NA; clone_size: NA; j_call: TRBJ1-4; cdr3_nt: TGCAGCGTGGCCCCAACTAATGAAAAACTGTTTTTT; cdr3_aa: CSVAPTNEKLFF
v_call: TRBV7-2; d_call: NA; clone_size: NA; j_call: TRBJ2-2; cdr3_nt: TGTGCCAGCAGCTTAGTGTCGCGTTTAGGGAGCCCCGGGGAGCTGTTTTTT; cdr3_aa: CASSLVSRLGSPGELFF
v_call: TRBV24-1; d_call: TRBD2; clone_size: NA; j_call: TRBJ2-5; cdr3_nt: TGTGCCACCAGTGATCCCGGACTAGCCGTCCAAGAGACCCAGTACTTC; cdr3_aa: CATSDPGLAVQETQYF